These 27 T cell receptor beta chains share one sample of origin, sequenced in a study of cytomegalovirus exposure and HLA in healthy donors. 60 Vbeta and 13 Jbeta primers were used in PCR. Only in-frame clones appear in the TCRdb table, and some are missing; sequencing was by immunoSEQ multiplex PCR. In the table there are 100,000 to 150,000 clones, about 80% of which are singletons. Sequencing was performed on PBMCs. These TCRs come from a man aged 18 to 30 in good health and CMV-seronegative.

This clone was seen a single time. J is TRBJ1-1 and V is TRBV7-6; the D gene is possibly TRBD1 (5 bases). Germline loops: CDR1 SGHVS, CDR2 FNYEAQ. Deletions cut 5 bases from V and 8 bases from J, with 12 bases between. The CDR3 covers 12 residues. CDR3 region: CASSHNAGEAFF. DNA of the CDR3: TGTGCCAGCAGCCATAACGCAGGGGAAGCTTTCTTT.

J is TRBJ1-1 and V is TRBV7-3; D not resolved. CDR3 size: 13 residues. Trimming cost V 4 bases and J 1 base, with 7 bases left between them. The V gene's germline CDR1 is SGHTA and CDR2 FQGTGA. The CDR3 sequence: CASSYRENTEAFF. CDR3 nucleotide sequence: TGTGCCAGCAGCTATCGGGAGAACACTGAAGCTTTCTTT.

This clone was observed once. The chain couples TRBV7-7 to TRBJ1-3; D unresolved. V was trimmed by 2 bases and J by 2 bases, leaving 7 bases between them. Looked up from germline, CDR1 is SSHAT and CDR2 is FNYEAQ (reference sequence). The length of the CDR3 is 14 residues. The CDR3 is CASSLRRAGNTIYF. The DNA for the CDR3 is TGTGCCAGCAGCTTAAGACGGGCTGGAAACACCATATATTTT.

CDR3 sequence: CASSDRGTYEQYF. Here the CDR3 DNA reads TGTGCCAGTAGCGACAGGGGGACCTACGAGCAGTACTTC. The chain recombines TRBV19 with TRBJ2-7, with 9 bases that match TRBD1. Looked up from germline, CDR1 is LNHDA and CDR2 is SQIVND (reference sequence). The V segment lost 6 bases and the J segment 2 bases; nucleotides outside the gene matches: 2. This CDR3 has 13 residues.

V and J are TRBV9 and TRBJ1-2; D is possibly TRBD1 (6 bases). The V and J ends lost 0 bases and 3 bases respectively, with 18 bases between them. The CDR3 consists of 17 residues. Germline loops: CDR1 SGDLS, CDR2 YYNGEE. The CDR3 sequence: CASSVGRGGYSDYGYTF. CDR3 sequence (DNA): TGTGCCAGCAGCGTAGGGAGGGGGGGTTATTCGGACTATGGCTACACCTTC.

The CDR3 protein is CASRSRTGSFYEQYF. DNA for the CDR3: TGTGCCAGCAGATCTCGGACAGGAAGTTTCTACGAGCAGTACTTC. V is TRBV6-5 and J is TRBJ2-5, with 7 bases fitting TRBD1. Judging by the DNA end, TRBJ2-7 fits better; the J call may be wrong. The CDR3 is made up of 15 amino acids. Germline CDR1 MNHEY, CDR2 SVGAGI.

The CDR3 DNA sequence: TGTGCCAGCAGCGATCCGAGGGATAGCTCCTACAATGAGCAGTTCTTC. This translates into CASSDPRDSSYNEQFF. This rearrangement joins TRBV7-3 to TRBJ2-1; perhaps TRBD2 as D (5 bases). Trimming took off 5 bases at V and 0 bases at J, with 14 bases between the two ends. CDR1 and CDR2 from the germline V gene are SGHTA and FQGTGA. CDR3 size: 16 residues. The full variable domain, completed using reference TRBV7-3 and TRBJ2-1, is GAGVSQTPSNKVTEKGKYVELRCDPISGHTALYWYRQSLGQGPEFLIYFQGTGAADDSGLPNDRFFAVRPEGSVSTLKIQRTERGDSAVYLCASSDPRDSSYNEQFFGPGTRLTVL.

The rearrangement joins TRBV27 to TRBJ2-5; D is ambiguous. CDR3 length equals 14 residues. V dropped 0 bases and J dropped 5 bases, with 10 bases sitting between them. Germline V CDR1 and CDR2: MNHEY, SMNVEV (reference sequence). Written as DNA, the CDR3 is TGTGCCAGCAGTTTATCCGCAGGAAGGGAGACCCAGTACTTC. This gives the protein CASSLSAGRETQYF.

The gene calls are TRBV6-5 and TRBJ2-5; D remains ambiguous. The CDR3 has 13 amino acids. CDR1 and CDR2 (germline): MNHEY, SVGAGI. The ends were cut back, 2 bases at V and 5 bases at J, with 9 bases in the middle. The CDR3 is CASSYPGRETQYF. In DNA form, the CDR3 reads TGTGCCAGCAGTTACCCAGGAAGGGAGACCCAGTACTTC.

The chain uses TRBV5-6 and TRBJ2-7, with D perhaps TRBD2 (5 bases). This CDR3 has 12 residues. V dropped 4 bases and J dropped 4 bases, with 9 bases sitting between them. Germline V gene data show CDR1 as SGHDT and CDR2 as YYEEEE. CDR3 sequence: CASSTSGYEQYF. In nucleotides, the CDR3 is TGTGCCAGCAGCACCTCGGGGTACGAGCAGTACTTC.

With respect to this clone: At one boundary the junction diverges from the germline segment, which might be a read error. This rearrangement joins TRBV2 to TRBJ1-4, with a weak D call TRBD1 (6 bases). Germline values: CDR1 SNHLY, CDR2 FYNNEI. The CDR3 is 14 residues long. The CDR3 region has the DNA TGTGCCAGCAGAGAAGGACAGCTAAATGAAAAACTGTTTTTT. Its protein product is CASREGQLNEKLFF.

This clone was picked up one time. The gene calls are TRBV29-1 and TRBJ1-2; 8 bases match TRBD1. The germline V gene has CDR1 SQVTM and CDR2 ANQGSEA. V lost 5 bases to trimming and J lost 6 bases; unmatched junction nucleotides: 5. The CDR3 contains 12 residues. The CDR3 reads CSVPRTGHGYTF. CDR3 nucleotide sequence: TGCAGCGTTCCTCGGACAGGGCATGGCTACACCTTC.

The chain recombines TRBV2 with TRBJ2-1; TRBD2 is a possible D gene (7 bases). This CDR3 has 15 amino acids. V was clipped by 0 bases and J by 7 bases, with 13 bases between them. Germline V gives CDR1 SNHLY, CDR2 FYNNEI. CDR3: CASSEAGGHLNEQFF. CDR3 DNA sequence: TGTGCCAGCAGTGAAGCGGGGGGGCACTTAAATGAGCAGTTCTTC.

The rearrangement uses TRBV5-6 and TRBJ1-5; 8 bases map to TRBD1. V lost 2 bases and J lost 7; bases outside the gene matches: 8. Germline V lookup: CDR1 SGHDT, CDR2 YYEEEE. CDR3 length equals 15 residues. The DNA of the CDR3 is TGTGCCAGCAGCTTATGGACAGGGAATTTGCAGCCCCAGCATTTT. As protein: CASSLWTGNLQPQHF. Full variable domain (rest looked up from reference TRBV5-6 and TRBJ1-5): DAGVTQSPTHLIKTRGQQVTLRCSPKSGHDTVSWYQQALGQGPQFIFQYYEEEERQRGNFPDRFSGHQFPNYSSELNVNALLLGDSALYLCASSLWTGNLQPQHFGDGTRLSIL.

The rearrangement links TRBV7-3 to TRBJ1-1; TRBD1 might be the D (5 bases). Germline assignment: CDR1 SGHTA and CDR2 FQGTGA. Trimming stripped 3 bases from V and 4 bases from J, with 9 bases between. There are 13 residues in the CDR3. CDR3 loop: CASSLTQGTEAFF. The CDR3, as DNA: TGTGCCAGCAGCTTGACTCAGGGCACTGAAGCTTTCTTT.

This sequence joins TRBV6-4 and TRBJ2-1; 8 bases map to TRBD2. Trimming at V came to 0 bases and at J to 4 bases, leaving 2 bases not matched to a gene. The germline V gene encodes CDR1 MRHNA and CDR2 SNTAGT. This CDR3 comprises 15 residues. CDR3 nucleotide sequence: TGTGCCAGCAGTGACTCTGGCGGGGGGTACAATGAGCAGTTCTTC. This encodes CASSDSGGGYNEQFF.

DNA for the CDR3: TGTGCCAGCAGCTTAGATGGGGGCGCTACCTACGAGCAGTACTTC. Residues: CASSLDGGATYEQYF. V is TRBV7-3 and J is TRBJ2-7, with D perhaps matching TRBD1 (6 bases). Germline CDR1 reads SGHTA; CDR2 reads FQGTGA. V was shortened by 2 bases and J by 2 bases, with 13 bases between the two germline ends. This CDR3 comprises 15 residues.

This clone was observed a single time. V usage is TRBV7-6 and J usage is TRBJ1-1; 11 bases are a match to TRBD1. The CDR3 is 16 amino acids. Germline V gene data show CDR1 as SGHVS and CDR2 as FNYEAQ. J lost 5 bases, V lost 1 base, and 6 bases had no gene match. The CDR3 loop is CASSLDGQGAQTEAFF. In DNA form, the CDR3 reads TGTGCCAGCAGCTTAGACGGACAGGGGGCGCAGACTGAAGCTTTCTTT.

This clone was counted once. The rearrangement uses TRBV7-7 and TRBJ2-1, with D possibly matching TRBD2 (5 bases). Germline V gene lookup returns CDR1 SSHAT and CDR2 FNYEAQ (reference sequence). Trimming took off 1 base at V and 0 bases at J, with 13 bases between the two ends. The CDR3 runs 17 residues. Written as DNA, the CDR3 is TGTGCCAGCAGCTTAGGGGTAGCGTTGAGCTCCTACAATGAGCAGTTCTTC. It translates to CASSLGVALSSYNEQFF.

For the CDR3, the DNA is TGCAGCGTTGAGCAATGGAGCACTGAAGCTTTCTTT. Its translation: CSVEQWSTEAFF. The rearrangement joins TRBV29-1 to TRBJ1-1; no clear D gene. This CDR3 comprises 12 residues. V was clipped by 3 bases and J by 4 bases, with 9 bases between them. Looked up from germline, CDR1 is SQVTM and CDR2 is ANQGSEA.

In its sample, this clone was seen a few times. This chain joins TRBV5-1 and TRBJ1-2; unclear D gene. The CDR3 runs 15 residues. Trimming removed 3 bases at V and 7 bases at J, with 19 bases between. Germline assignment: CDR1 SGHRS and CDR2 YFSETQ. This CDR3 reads CASSSRTTEGRGYTF. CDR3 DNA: TGCGCCAGCAGCTCACGAACTACAGAGGGCCGTGGCTACACCTTC.

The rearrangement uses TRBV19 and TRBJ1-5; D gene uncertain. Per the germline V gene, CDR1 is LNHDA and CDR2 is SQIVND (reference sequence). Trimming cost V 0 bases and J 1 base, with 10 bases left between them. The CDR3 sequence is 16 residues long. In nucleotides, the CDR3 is TGTGCCAGTAGTATAGAGCCCCCCGCGAGCAATCAGCCCCAGCATTTT. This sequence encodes CASSIEPPASNQPQHF. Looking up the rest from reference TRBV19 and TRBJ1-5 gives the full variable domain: DGGITQSPKYLFRKEGQNVTLSCEQNLNHDAMYWYRQDPGQGLRLIYYSQIVNDFQKGDIAEGYSVSREKKESFPLTVTSAQKNPTAFYLCASSIEPPASNQPQHFGDGTRLSIL.

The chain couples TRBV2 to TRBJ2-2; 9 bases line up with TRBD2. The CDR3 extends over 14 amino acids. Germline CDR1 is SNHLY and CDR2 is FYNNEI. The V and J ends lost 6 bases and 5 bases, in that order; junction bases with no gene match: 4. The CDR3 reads CASRQLAGTGELFF. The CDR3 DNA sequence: TGTGCCAGCAGACAGCTAGCGGGGACCGGGGAGCTGTTTTTT.

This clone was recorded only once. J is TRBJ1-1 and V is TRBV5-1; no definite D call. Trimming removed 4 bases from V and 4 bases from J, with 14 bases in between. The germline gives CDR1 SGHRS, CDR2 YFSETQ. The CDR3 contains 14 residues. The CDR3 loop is CASSASNSPTEAFF. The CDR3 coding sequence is TGCGCCAGCAGCGCCTCCAACAGCCCCACTGAAGCTTTCTTT. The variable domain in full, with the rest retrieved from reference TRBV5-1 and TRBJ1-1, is KAGVTQTPRYLIKTRGQQVTLSCSPISGHRSVSWYQQTPGQGLQFLFEYFSETQRNKGNFPGRFSGRQFSNSRSEMNVSTLELGDSALYLCASSASNSPTEAFFGQGTRLTVV.

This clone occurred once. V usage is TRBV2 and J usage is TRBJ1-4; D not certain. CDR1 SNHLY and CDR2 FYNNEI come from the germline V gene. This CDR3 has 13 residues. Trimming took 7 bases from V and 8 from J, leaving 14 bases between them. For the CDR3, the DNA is TGTGCCAGCAATCGGGATTTAAGGGAAAAACTGTTTTTT. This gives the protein CASNRDLREKLFF. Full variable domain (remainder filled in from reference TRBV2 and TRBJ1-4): EPEVTQTPSHQVTQMGQEVILRCVPISNHLYFYWYRQILGQKVEFLVSFYNNEISEKSEIFDDQFSVERPDGSNFTLKIRSTKLEDSAMYFCASNRDLREKLFFGSGTQLSVL.

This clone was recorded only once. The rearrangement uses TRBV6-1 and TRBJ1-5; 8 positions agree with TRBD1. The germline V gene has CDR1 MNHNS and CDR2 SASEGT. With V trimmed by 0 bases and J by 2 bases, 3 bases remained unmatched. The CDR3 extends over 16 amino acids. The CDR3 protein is CASSEAETGGNQPQHF. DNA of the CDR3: TGTGCCAGCAGTGAAGCGGAGACAGGGGGCAATCAGCCCCAGCATTTT.

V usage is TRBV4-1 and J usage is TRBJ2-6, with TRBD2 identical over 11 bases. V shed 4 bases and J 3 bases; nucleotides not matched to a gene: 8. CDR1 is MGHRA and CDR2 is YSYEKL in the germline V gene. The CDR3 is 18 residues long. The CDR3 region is CASSLVLAGGLGANVLTF. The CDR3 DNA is TGCGCCAGCAGCCTTGTGTTAGCGGGGGGGCTTGGGGCCAACGTCCTGACTTTC.